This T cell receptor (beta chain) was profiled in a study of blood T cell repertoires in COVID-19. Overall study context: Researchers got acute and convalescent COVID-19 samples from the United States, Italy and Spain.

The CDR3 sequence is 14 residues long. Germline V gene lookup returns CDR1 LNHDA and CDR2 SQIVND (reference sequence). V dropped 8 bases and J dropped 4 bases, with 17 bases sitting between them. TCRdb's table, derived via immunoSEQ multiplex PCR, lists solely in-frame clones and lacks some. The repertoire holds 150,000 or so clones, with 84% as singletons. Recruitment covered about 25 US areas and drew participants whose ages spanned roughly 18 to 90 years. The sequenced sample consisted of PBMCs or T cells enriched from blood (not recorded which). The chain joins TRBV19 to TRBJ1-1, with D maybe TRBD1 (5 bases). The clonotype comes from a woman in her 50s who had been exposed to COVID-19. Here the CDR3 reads CASSPGGVGTEAFF. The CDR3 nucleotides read TGTGCCAGTTCCCCTGGGGGGGTGGGCACTGAAGCTTTCTTT.